These T cell receptor beta chains were read from a single sample in a study of ipilimumab plus nivolumab after autologous stem cell transplantation. The data were produced by immunoSEQ multiplex PCR, yet TCRdb's version contains in-frame clones alone and is incomplete. The data contain 10,000 to 15,000 clones, 69% of them singletons. The sample consisted of PBMCs, taken in a trial of ipilimumab plus nivolumab as post-transplant consolidation. These receptors were taken from a male donor with diffuse large B-cell lymphoma. Each CDR3 is given with its conserved first and last residue. A D gene is named only where the DNA matches it firmly. For some rows the clone size is stated as once, few or many, or as a class when expanded; others skip it.

j_gene | abundance | v_gene | d_gene | CDR3aa | CDR3nt
TRBJ2-7 | - | TRBV2 | TRBD2 | CASSDSPGTSAQNEQYF | TGTGCCAGCAGTGATTCCCCCGGGACTAGCGCCCAAAACGAGCAGTACTTC
TRBJ2-1 | - | TRBV9 | - | CASSANRGREVNEQFF | TGTGCCAGCAGCGCAAACCGGGGCAGGGAGGTCAATGAGCAGTTCTTC
TRBJ2-1 | - | TRBV10-2 | TRBD2 | CASSDGTSGSSTLF | TGCGCCAGCAGCGACGGGACTAGCGGGAGTTCGACCCTCTTC
TRBJ1-5 | few | TRBV6-1 | - | CASSQQERQPQHF | TGTGCCAGCAGCCAACAGGAGAGGCAGCCCCAGCATTTT
TRBJ2-7 | - | TRBV7-8 | - | CASSAGQSYEQYF | TGTGCCAGCAGCGCTGGACAGTCCTACGAGCAGTACTTC
TRBJ2-7 | - | TRBV14 | - | CASTPTPNREQYF | TGTGCCAGCACCCCGACACCGAATAGAGAGCAGTACTTC
TRBJ2-2 | once | TRBV5-1 | TRBD1 | CASSLGTGAAVGTGELFF | TGCGCCAGCAGCCTGGGGACAGGGGCCGCGGTAGGGACCGGGGAGCTGTTTTTT
TRBJ2-7 | - | TRBV27 | - | CASTQYGTLSSYEQYF | TGTGCCAGCACCCAATACGGGACCTTGAGCTCCTACGAGCAGTACTTC
TRBJ2-5 | - | TRBV7-6 | TRBD2 | CASRWTSGGVQETQYF | TGTGCCAGCAGATGGACTAGCGGGGGAGTCCAAGAGACCCAGTACTTC
TRBJ2-7 | - | TRBV27 | TRBD1 | CASRIQGRAGEQYF | TGTGCCAGCAGGATACAGGGGCGCGCAGGCGAGCAGTACTTC
TRBJ1-2 | - | TRBV6-5 | TRBD1 | CASSPGQIYGYTF | TGTGCCAGCAGCCCGGGACAGATATATGGCTACACCTTC
TRBJ2-7 | - | TRBV11-2 | TRBD2 | CASSSSSGGRESYF | TGTGCCAGCAGCTCATCGTCGGGCGGGAGGGAGTCGTACTTC
TRBJ2-2 | - | TRBV11-2 | TRBD2 | CASSSTSGPRVAGELFF | TGTGCCAGCAGCTCGACTAGCGGGCCGAGAGTGGCCGGGGAGCTGTTTTTT
TRBJ2-1 | - | TRBV10-2 | - | CASRQGNEQFF | TGCGCCAGCAGGCAGGGAAATGAGCAGTTCTTC
TRBJ1-5 | - | TRBV4-2 | - | CASSQEQGFNQPQHF | TGTGCCAGCAGCCAAGAGCAGGGGTTTAATCAGCCCCAGCATTTT
TRBJ1-5 | - | TRBV27 | - | CASSFHNQPQHF | TGTGCCAGCAGTTTTCACAATCAGCCCCAGCATTTT
TRBJ2-7 | - | TRBV12-5 | - | CASGSKGPGEQYF | TGTGCTAGTGGTTCCAAGGGACCCGGCGAGCAGTACTTC
TRBJ2-7 | - | TRBV5-4 | - | CASSPPGLYEQYF | TGTGCCAGCAGCCCCCCCGGCCTATACGAGCAGTACTTC
TRBJ2-7 | - | TRBV7-6 | - | CASSLSQRTEQYF | TGTGCCAGCAGCTTGAGTCAGCGAACCGAGCAGTACTTC
TRBJ2-7 | - | TRBV27 | - | CASSRNPGQGLYEQYF | TGTGCCAGCAGTCGTAATCCGGGACAAGGGCTCTACGAGCAGTACTTC
TRBJ2-5 | - | TRBV13 | TRBD2 | CASSLATSGGAGETQYF | TGTGCCAGCAGCTTAGCGACTAGCGGGGGGGCGGGCGAGACCCAGTACTTC
TRBJ1-6 | once | TRBV18 | - | CASSGDKSSYNSPLHF | TGTGCCAGCTCTGGGGACAAGAGCTCCTATAATTCACCCCTCCACTTT
TRBJ2-3 | once | TRBV19 | TRBD2 | CASSKGASGGEIADTQYF | TGTGCCAGTAGTAAAGGGGCTAGCGGGGGGGAAATTGCTGATACGCAGTATTTT
TRBJ2-5 | - | TRBV5-1 | - | CASSVLEQETQYF | TGCGCCAGCAGCGTTCTGGAACAGGAGACCCAGTACTTC
TRBJ2-7 | few | TRBV2 | - | CASSEGHFYEQYF | TGTGCCAGCAGTGAGGGACACTTCTACGAGCAGTACTTC
TRBJ2-5 | - | TRBV10-3 | - | CAISDLETQYF | TGTGCCATCAGTGATTTAGAGACCCAGTACTTC
TRBJ2-5 | - | TRBV7-9 | TRBD1 | CASSQPPGQGGETQYF | TGTGCCAGCAGCCAACCTCCGGGACAGGGAGGAGAGACCCAGTACTTC
TRBJ2-3 | - | TRBV20-1 | - | CSAPHVDTQYF | TGCAGTGCCCCACATGTGGATACGCAGTATTTT
TRBJ1-1 | - | TRBV25-1 | - | CASSDRLGNTEAFF | TGTGCCAGCAGTGACCGCCTGGGGAACACTGAAGCTTTCTTT
TRBJ2-3 | - | TRBV2 | TRBD2 | CASSEGSGGATDTQYF | TGTGCCAGCAGTGAGGGTAGCGGGGGGGCCACAGATACGCAGTATTTT
TRBJ1-2 | - | TRBV5-1 | - | CASSPDIGLVVWGYTF | TGCGCCAGCAGCCCGGATATAGGCCTGGTGGTGTGGGGCTACACCTTC
TRBJ2-3 | - | TRBV6-1 | - | CASSYPDTQYF | TGTGCCAGCAGTTACCCAGATACGCAGTATTTT
TRBJ1-6 | - | TRBV18 | TRBD1 | CASSPHRGSPLHF | TGTGCCAGCTCACCCCACAGGGGTTCACCCCTCCACTTT
TRBJ2-3 | few | TRBV7-9 | - | CASSPGQGSTDTQYF | TGTGCCAGCAGCCCAGGTCAGGGGAGCACAGATACGCAGTATTTT
TRBJ2-5 | - | TRBV29-1 | - | CSVAPAGRETQYF | TGCAGCGTTGCGCCAGCGGGTCGAGAGACCCAGTACTTC
TRBJ1-4 | - | TRBV30 | TRBD1 | CAWAGGLGGQNEKLFF | TGTGCCTGGGCCGGTGGGCTAGGGGGCCAGAATGAAAAACTGTTTTTT
TRBJ2-2 | few | TRBV12-5 | - | CASGLKSHGPTGELFF | TGTGCTAGTGGTTTGAAAAGCCACGGTCCCACCGGGGAGCTGTTTTTT
TRBJ1-3 | - | TRBV19 | - | CASSITKQFSDGNTIYF | TGTGCCAGTAGTATAACGAAACAATTCTCCGATGGAAACACCATATATTTT
TRBJ1-5 | few | TRBV6-1 | TRBD1 | CASSRGREYQPQHF | TGTGCCAGCAGCAGGGGGAGGGAATATCAGCCCCAGCATTTT
TRBJ2-1 | - | TRBV30 | - | CAWIGMGLSYNEQFF | TGTGCCTGGATCGGGATGGGCCTTTCCTACAATGAGCAGTTCTTC
TRBJ2-1 | few | TRBV19 | - | CASRNPRGTDAYNEQFF | TGTGCCAGTAGAAACCCCCGGGGGACAGACGCCTACAATGAGCAGTTCTTC
TRBJ2-7 | many | TRBV6-6 | - | CASSYSSPYEQYF | TGTGCCAGCAGTTACTCAAGTCCCTACGAGCAGTACTTC
TRBJ2-5 | - | TRBV18 | - | CASSTTRVPQETQYF | TGTGCCAGCTCAACGACTAGGGTACCACAAGAGACCCAGTACTTC
TRBJ2-7 | - | TRBV7-8 | - | CASSLGVYEQYF | TGTGCCAGCAGCTTAGGCGTCTACGAGCAGTACTTC
TRBJ1-2 | - | TRBV6-1 | TRBD1 | CASSGSQGNYGYTF | TGTGCCAGCAGTGGGTCACAGGGGAACTATGGCTACACCTTC
TRBJ2-7 | - | TRBV6-1 | - | CASSAINEQYF | TGTGCCAGCAGTGCCATCAACGAGCAGTACTTC
TRBJ2-7 | - | TRBV7-2 | TRBD2 | CASSSSGGPYEQYF | TGTGCCAGCAGCTCTAGCGGGGGGCCCTACGAGCAGTACTTC
TRBJ2-1 | once | TRBV27 | - | CASSPNYNEQFF | TGTGCCAGCAGTCCGAATTACAATGAGCAGTTCTTC
TRBJ2-2 | few | TRBV5-4 | TRBD2 | CASSRLAEDTGELFF | TGTGCCAGCAGCCGACTAGCGGAAGATACCGGGGAGCTGTTTTTT
TRBJ2-3 | - | TRBV5-1 | TRBD2 | CASRSGLASDTQYF | TGCGCCAGCAGATCCGGACTAGCTTCAGATACGCAGTATTTT
TRBJ2-4 | - | TRBV5-4 | TRBD1 | CASSPRTGGFDIQYF | TGTGCCAGCAGCCCAAGGACAGGGGGCTTTGACATTCAGTACTTC
TRBJ2-5 | - | TRBV11-2 | - | CASSPIGAGETQYF | TGTGCCAGCAGTCCCATAGGCGCGGGAGAGACCCAGTACTTC